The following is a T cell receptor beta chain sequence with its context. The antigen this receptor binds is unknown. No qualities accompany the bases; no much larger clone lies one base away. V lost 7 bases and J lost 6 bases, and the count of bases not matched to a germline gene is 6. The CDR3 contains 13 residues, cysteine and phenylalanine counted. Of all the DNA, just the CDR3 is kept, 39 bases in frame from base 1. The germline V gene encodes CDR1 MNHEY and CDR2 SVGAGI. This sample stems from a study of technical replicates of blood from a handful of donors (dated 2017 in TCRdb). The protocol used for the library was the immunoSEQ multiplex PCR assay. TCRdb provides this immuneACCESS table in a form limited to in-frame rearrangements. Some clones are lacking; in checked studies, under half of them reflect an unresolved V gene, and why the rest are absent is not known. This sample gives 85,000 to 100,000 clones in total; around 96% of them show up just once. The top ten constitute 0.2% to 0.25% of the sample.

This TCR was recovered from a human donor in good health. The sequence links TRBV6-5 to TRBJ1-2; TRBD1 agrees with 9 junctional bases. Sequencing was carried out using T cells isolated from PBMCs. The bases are TGTGCCAGCAAGACGGACAGGGGTAATGGCTACACCTTC. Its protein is CASKTDRGNGYTF.